Below, 6 T cell receptor beta chains from the same sample are listed, as sequenced in a study of cytomegalovirus exposure and HLA in healthy donors. The PCR ran on 60 Vbeta and 13 Jbeta primers. TCRdb's table, derived via immunoSEQ multiplex PCR, lists solely in-frame clones and lacks some. The data show 120,000 to 150,000 clones, about 80% seen once. Source material: PBMCs. The receptors shown here come from a woman in her 40s in good health and CMV-seronegative.

The CDR3, as DNA: TGTGCCAGCAGCCCCAACCTAGCGGGCACAGATACGCAGTATTTT. This encodes CASSPNLAGTDTQYF. This chain uses TRBV9 with TRBJ2-3; 7 bases line up with TRBD2. The ends lost 4 bases at V and 1 base at J; junction bases unmatched: 6. Per the germline V gene, CDR1 is SGDLS and CDR2 is YYNGEE. The CDR3 runs to 15 residues.

The V gene is TRBV4-1, the J gene TRBJ2-7; no definite D call. CDR3 length: 13 amino acids. The germline CDR1 and CDR2 sequences are MGHRA and YSYEKL. Deletions cut 0 bases from V and 2 bases from J, with 5 bases between. Here the CDR3 reads CASSQDITYEQYF. The CDR3 DNA sequence: TGCGCCAGCAGCCAAGATATAACCTACGAGCAGTACTTC.

The chain uses TRBV6-5 and TRBJ1-1; 7 nucleotides match TRBD1. With V trimmed by 4 bases and J by 1 base, 3 bases remained unmatched. Germline V gene data show CDR1 as MNHEY and CDR2 as SVGAGI. The CDR3 extends over 14 amino acids. The CDR3 nucleotides read TGTGCCAGCAGTTGGGACAGCCGGAACACTGAAGCTTTCTTT. Residues: CASSWDSRNTEAFF.

This rearrangement joins TRBV19 to TRBJ2-1, with 8 bases aligning to TRBD1. The length of the CDR3 is 13 residues. V was pared by 4 bases and J by 7 bases, with 3 bases of the junction left unmatched. Germline-derived CDR1 and CDR2 are LNHDA and SQIVND (reference sequence). CDR3 sequence reads: CASSRDRLNEQFF. DNA for the CDR3: TGTGCCAGTAGTAGGGACAGGTTAAATGAGCAGTTCTTC. The full variable domain, completed using reference TRBV19 and TRBJ2-1, is DGGITQSPKYLFRKEGQNVTLSCEQNLNHDAMYWYRQDPGQGLRLIYYSQIVNDFQKGDIAEGYSVSREKKESFPLTVTSAQKNPTAFYLCASSRDRLNEQFFGPGTRLTVL.

This rearrangement joins TRBV5-4 to TRBJ1-6, with 9 bases fitting TRBD1. The CDR3 has 18 residues. The germline gives CDR1 SGHNT, CDR2 YYREEE (reference sequence). V dropped 4 bases and J dropped 8; count of bases not matched to a gene: 16. The chain's CDR3 is CASSPSPGQGVVYSPLHF. The CDR3 DNA sequence: TGTGCCAGCAGCCCCTCACCGGGACAGGGTGTGGTTTATTCACCCCTCCACTTT.

This chain links TRBV10-3 with TRBJ2-7; TRBD2 aligns across 8 bases. The CDR3 is made up of 15 amino acids. Germline CDR1 is ENHRY and CDR2 is SYGVKD. Unmatched junction bases numbered 15, after V lost 6 bases and J lost 8 bases. This chain's CDR3 is CAISPKNPSGSKQYF. The DNA for the CDR3 is TGTGCCATCAGCCCCAAAAACCCAAGCGGGAGTAAGCAGTACTTC.